This TCR beta chain came from a study of blood T cell repertoires in COVID-19. This clone came up once. Clones were read by immunoSEQ multiplex PCR, and TCRdb kept only the in-frame ones, dropping some. The sample holds under 300,000 clones, about 90% seen once. V was trimmed by 6 bases and J by 1 base, leaving 9 bases between them. The length of the CDR3 is 13 residues. The germline gives CDR1 MNHEY, CDR2 SVGAGI. The sequenced material came from PBMCs or T cells enriched from blood (not recorded which). This TCR derives from a woman aged 40 to 49 who had been exposed to COVID-19. The chain uses TRBV6-5 and TRBJ1-1, with D possibly being TRBD1 (6 bases). This chain's CDR3 is CASSHRENTEAFF. CDR3 nucleotide sequence: TGTGCCAGCAGCCACAGGGAGAACACTGAAGCTTTCTTT.